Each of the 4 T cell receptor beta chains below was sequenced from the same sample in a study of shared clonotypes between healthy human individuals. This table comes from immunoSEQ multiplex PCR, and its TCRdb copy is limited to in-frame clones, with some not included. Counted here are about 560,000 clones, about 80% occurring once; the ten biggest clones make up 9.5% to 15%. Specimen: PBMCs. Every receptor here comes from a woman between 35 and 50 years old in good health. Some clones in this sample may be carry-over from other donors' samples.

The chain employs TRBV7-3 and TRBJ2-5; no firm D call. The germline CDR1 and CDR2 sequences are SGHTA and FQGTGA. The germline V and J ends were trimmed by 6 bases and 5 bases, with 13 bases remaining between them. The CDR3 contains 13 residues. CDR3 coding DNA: TGTGCCAGCAGTCCTTCCCCTTGGGAGACCCAGTACTTC. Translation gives CASSPSPWETQYF.

In nucleotides, the CDR3 is TGTGCCAGCAGCTCGGGGACCGGGACAACGAACACCGGGGAGCTGTTTTTT. Translating it yields CASSSGTGTTNTGELFF. This rearrangement joins TRBV5-8 to TRBJ2-2; the D gene is possibly TRBD1 (6 bases). Trimming stripped 3 bases from V and 0 bases from J, with 15 bases between. The CDR3 is 17 residues long. Germline-derived CDR1 and CDR2 are SGHTS and YDEGEE.

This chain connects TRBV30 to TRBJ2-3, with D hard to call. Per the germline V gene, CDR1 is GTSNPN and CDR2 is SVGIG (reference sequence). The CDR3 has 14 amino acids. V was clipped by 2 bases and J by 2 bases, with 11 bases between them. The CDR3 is CAWSTVLFTDTQYF. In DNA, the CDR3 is TGTGCCTGGAGTACCGTCCTCTTCACAGATACGCAGTATTTT.

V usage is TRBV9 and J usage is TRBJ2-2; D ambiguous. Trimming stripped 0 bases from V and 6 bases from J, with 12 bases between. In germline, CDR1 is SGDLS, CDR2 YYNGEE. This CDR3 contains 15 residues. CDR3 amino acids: CASSVAKYGPGELFF. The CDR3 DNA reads TGTGCCAGCAGCGTAGCTAAGTATGGCCCCGGGGAGCTGTTTTTT. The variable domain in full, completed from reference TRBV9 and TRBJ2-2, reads DSGVTQTPKHLITATGQRVTLRCSPRSGDLSVYWYQQSLDQGLQFLIQYYNGEERAKGNILERFSAQQFPDLHSELNLSSLELGDSALYFCASSVAKYGPGELFFGEGSRLTVL.